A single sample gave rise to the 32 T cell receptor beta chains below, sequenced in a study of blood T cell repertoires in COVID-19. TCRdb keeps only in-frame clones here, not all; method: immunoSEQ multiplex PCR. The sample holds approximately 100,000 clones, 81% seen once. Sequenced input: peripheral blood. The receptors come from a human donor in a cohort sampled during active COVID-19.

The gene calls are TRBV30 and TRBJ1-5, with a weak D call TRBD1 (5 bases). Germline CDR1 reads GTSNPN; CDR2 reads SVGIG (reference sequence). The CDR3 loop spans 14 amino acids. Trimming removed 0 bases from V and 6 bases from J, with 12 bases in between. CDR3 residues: CAWSVQQGRQPQHF. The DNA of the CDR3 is TGTGCCTGGAGTGTACAGCAGGGCCGTCAGCCCCAGCATTTT.

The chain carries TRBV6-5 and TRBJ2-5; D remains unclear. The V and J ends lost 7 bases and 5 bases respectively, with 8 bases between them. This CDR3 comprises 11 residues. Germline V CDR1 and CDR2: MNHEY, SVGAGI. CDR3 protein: CASNNRETQYF. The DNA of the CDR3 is TGTGCCAGCAATAACCGGGAGACCCAGTACTTC.

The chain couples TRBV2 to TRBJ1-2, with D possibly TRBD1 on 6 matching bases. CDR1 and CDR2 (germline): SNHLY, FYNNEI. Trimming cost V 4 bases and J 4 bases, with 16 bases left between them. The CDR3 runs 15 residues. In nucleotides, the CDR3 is TGTGCCAGCAGTGGAGGACAGCAGGTCGGCTATGGCTACACCTTC. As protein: CASSGGQQVGYGYTF.

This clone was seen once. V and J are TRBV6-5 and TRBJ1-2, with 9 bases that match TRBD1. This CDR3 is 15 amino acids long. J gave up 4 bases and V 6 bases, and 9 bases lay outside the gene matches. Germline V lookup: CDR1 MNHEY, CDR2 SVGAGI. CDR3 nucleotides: TGTGCCAGCAGGTCCTTGGGACAGGGAGGCTATGGCTACACCTTC. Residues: CASRSLGQGGYGYTF.

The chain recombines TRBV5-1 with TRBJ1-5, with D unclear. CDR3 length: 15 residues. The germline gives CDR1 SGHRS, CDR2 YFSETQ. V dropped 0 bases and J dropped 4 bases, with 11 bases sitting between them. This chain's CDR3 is CASSLDNQANQPQHF. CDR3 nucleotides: TGCGCCAGCAGCTTGGACAATCAGGCAAATCAGCCCCAGCATTTT.

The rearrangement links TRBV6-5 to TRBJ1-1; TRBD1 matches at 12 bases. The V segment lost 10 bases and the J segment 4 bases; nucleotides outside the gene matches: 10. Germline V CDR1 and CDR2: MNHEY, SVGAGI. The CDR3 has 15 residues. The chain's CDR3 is CATGQGASYPTEAFF. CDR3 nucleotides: TGTGCCACGGGACAGGGGGCGAGTTATCCCACTGAAGCTTTCTTT.

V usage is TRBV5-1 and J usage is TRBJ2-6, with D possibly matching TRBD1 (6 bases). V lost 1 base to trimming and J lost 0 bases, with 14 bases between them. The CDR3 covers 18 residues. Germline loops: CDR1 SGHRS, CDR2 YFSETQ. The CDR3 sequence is CASSLFPGASSGANVLTF. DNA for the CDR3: TGCGCCAGCAGCTTGTTCCCAGGGGCCTCCTCTGGGGCCAACGTCCTGACTTTC.

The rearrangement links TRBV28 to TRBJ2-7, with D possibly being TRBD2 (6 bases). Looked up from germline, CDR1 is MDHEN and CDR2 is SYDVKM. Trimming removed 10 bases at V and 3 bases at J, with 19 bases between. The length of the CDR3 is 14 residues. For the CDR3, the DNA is TGTGCCACCCAGGGCGGCGGGGAACTCTACGAGCAGTACTTC. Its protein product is CATQGGGELYEQYF.

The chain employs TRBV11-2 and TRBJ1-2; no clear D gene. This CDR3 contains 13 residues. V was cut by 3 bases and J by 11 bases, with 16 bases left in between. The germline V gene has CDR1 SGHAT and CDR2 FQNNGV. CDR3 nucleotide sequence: TGTGCCAGCAGCTTTCAGGTTGAGATAGGATACACCTTC. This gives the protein CASSFQVEIGYTF.

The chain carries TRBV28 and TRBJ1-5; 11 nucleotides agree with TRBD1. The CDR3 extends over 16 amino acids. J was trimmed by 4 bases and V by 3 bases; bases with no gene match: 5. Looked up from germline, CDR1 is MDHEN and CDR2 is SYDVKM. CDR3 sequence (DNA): TGTGCCAGCAGTTTGGCGGGACAGGGGGGGAATCAGCCCCAGCATTTT. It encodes CASSLAGQGGNQPQHF.

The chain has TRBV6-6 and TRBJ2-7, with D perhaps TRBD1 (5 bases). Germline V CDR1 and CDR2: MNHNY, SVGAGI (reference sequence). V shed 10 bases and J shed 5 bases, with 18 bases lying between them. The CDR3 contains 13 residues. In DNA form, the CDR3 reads TGTGCCATCTCAATCCGGACACCCGACGAGCAGTACTTC. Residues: CAISIRTPDEQYF.

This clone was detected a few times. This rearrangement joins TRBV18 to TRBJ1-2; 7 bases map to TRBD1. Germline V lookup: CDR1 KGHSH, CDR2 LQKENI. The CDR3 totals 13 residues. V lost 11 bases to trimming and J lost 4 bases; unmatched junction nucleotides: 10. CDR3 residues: CAARGTETYGYTF. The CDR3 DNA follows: TGTGCCGCCCGTGGGACAGAAACCTATGGCTACACCTTC.

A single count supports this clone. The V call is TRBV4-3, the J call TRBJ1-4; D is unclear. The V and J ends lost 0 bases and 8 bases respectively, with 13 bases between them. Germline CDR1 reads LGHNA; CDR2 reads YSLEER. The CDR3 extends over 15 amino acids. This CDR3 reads CASSQDISAREKLFF. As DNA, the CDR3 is TGCGCCAGCAGCCAAGATATCTCAGCCAGGGAAAAACTGTTTTTT.

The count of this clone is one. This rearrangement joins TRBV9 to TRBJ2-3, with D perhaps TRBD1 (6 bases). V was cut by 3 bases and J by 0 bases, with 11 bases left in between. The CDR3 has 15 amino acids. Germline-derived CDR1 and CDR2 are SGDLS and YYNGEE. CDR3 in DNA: TGTGCCAGCAGCGCCAGGGGCCCTAGCACAGATACGCAGTATTTT. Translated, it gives CASSARGPSTDTQYF.

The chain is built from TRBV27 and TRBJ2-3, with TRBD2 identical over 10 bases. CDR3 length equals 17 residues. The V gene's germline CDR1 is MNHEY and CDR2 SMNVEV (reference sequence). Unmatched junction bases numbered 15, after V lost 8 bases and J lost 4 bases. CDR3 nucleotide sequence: TGTGCCAGCCAAGCCAGCGGGAGGGCCTCACCTGCAGATACGCAGTATTTT. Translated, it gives CASQASGRASPADTQYF.

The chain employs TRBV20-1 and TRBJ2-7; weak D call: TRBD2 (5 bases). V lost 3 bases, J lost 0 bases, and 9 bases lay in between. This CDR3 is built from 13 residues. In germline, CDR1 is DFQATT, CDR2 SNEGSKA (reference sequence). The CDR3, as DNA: TGCAGTGCTAGTCCGGGATTCTCCTACGAGCAGTACTTC. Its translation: CSASPGFSYEQYF.

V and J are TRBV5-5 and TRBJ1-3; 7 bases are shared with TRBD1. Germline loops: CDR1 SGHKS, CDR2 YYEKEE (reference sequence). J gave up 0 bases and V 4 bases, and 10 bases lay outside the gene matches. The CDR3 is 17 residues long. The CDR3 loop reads CASSEKTGQSSGNTIYF. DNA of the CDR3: TGTGCCAGCAGCGAAAAGACGGGACAGAGCTCTGGAAACACCATATATTTT.

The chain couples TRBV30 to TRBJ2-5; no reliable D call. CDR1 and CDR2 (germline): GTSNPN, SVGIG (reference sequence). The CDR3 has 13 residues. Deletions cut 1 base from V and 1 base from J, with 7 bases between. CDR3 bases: TGTGCCTGGAGTGCACAGCCCCAAGAGACCCAGTACTTC. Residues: CAWSAQPQETQYF.

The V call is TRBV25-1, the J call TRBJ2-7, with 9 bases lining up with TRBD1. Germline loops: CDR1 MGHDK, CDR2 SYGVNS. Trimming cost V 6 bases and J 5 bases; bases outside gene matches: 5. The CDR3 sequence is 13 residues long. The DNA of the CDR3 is TGTGCCAGCAGAGCACAGGGGGCGCACGAGCAGTACTTC. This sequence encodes CASRAQGAHEQYF.

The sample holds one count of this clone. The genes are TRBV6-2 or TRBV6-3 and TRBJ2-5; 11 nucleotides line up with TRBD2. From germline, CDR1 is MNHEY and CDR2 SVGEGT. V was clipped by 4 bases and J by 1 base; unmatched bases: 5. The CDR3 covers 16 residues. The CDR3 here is CASSLLAGELQETQYF. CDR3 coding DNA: TGTGCCAGCAGTTTACTAGCGGGGGAACTCCAAGAGACCCAGTACTTC.

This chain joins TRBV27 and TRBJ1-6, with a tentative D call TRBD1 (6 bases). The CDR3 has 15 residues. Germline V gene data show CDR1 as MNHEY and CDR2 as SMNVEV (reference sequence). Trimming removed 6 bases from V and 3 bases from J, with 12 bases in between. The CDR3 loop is CASRGGGLYNSPLHF. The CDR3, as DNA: TGTGCCAGCAGGGGCGGGGGGCTCTATAATTCACCCCTCCACTTT.

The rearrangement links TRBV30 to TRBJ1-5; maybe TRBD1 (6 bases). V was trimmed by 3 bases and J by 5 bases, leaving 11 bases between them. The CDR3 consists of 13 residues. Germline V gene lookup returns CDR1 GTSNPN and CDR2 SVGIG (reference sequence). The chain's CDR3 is CAWSEDSYQPQHF. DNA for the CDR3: TGTGCCTGGAGCGAGGACAGTTATCAGCCCCAGCATTTT.

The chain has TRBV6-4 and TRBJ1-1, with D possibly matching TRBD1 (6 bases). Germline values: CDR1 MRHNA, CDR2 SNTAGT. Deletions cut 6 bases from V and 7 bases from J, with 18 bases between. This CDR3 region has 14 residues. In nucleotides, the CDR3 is TGTGCCAGCAGCCTCTCCCCGGGACAACGTGAAGCTTTCTTT. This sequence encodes CASSLSPGQREAFF.

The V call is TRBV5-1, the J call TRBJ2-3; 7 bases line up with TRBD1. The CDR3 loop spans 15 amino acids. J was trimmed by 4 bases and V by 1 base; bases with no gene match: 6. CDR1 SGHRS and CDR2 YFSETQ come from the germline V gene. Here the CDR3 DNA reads TGCGCCAGCAGCTTGCGTACAGGGGTTGCAGATACGCAGTATTTT. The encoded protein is CASSLRTGVADTQYF.

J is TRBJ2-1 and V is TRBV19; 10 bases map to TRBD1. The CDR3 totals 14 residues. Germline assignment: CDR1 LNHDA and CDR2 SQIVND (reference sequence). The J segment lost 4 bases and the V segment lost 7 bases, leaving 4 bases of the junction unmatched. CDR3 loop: CASTPGQGYNEQFF. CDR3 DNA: TGTGCCAGTACCCCGGGACAGGGGTACAATGAGCAGTTCTTC.

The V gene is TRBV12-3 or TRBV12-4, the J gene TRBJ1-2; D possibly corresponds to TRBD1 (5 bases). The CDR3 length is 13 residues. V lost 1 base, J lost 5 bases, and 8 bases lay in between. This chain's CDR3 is CASSLGGAYGYTF. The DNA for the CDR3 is TGTGCCAGCAGTTTAGGTGGGGCGTATGGCTACACCTTC.

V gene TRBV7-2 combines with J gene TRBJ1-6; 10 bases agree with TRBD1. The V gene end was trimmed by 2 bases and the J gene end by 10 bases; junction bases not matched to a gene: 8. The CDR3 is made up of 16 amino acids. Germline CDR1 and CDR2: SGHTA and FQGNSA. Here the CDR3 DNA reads TGTGCCAGCAGCTTAAGACAGGGGGCAACGGCCTCACCCCTCCACTTT. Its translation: CASSLRQGATASPLHF.

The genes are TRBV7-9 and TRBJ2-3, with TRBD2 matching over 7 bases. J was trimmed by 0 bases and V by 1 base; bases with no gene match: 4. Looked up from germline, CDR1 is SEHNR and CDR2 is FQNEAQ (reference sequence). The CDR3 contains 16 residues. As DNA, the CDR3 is TGTGCCAGCAGCTTAGGAGGACTAGATAGCACAGATACGCAGTATTTT. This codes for CASSLGGLDSTDTQYF.

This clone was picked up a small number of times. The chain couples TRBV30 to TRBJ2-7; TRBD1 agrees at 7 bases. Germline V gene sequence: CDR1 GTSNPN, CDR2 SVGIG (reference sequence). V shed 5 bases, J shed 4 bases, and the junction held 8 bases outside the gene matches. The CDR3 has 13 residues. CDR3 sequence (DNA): TGTGCCTGGGGGGACAGACCCCTTTACGAGCAGTACTTC. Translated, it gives CAWGDRPLYEQYF.

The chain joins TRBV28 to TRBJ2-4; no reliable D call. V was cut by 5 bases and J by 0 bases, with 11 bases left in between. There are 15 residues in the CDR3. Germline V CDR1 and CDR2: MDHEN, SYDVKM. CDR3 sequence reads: CASSPYVEAKNIQYF. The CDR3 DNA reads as TGTGCCAGCAGTCCCTATGTTGAAGCCAAAAACATTCAGTACTTC.

CDR3 loop: CASSGPGTSGRNEQFF. DNA for the CDR3: TGTGCCAGCAGTGGCCCTGGGACTAGCGGGAGGAATGAGCAGTTCTTC. V gene TRBV6-2 or TRBV6-3 combines with J gene TRBJ2-1; 15 bases are a match to TRBD2. V shed 5 bases and J 7 bases; nucleotides not matched to a gene: 6. The CDR3 length is 16 residues. From germline, CDR1 is MNHEY and CDR2 SVGEGT.

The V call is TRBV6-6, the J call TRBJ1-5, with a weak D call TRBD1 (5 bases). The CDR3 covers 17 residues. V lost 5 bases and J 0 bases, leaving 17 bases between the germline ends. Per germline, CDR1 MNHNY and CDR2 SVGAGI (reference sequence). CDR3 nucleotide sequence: TGTGCCAGCAGTCTAAATGGGGCGACTTATAGCAATCAGCCCCAGCATTTT. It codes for CASSLNGATYSNQPQHF.